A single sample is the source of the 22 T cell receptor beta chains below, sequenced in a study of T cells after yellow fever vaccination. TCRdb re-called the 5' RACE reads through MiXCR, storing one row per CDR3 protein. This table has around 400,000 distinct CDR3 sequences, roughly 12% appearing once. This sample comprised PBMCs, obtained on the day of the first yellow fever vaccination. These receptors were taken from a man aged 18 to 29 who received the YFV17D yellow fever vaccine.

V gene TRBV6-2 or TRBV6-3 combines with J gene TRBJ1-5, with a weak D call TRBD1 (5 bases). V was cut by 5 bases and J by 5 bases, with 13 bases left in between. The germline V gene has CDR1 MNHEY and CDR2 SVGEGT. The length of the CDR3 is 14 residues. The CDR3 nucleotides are TGTGCCAGCAGTGAGGGGCGAATCGATCAGCCCCAGCATTTT. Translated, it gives CASSEGRIDQPQHF.

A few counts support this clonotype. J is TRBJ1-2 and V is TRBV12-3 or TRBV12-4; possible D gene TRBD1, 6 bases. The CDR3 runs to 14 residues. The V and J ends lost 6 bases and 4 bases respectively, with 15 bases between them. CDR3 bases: TGTGCCAGCAGGCCTGGGGGGGCGGGCTATGGCTACACCTTC. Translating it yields CASRPGGAGYGYTF.

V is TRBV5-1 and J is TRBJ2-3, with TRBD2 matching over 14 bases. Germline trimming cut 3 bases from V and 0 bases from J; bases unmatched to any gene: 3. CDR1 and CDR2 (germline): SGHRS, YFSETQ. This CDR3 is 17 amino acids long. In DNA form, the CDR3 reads TGCGCCAGCAGCTCTGGACTAGCGGGGGGAAGCACAGATACGCAGTATTTT. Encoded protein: CASSSGLAGGSTDTQYF. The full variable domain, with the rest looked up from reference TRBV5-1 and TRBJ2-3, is KAGVTQTPRYLIKTRGQQVTLSCSPISGHRSVSWYQQTPGQGLQFLFEYFSETQRNKGNFPGRFSGRQFSNSRSEMNVSTLELGDSALYLCASSSGLAGGSTDTQYFGPGTRLTVL.

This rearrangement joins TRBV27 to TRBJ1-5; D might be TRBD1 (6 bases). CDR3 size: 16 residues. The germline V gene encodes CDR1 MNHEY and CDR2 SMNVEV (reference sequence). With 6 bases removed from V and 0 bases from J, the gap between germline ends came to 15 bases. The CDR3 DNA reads TGTGCCAGCAGCTTCGGGGGCCCTTATAGCAATCAGCCCCAGCATTTT. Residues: CASSFGGPYSNQPQHF.

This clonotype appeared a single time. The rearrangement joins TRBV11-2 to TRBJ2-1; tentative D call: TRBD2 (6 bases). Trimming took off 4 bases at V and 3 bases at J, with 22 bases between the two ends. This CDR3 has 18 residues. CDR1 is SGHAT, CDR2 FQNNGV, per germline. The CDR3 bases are TGTGCCAGCAGCTCGGGGGACCCAAGACTACTGCTCTACAATGAGCAGTTCTTC. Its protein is CASSSGDPRLLLYNEQFF.

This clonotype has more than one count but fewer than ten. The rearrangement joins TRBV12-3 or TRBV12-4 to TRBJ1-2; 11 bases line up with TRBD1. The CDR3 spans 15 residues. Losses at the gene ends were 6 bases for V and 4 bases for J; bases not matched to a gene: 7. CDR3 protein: CASRPRTGGAYGYTF. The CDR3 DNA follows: TGTGCCAGCAGGCCGAGGACAGGGGGCGCCTATGGCTACACCTTC.

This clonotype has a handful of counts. The CDR3 bases are TGCGCCAGCAGCCAAGCTCCGGGACAGGGCGAGTTCTTC. Amino acid sequence: CASSQAPGQGEFF. The V and J genes are TRBV4-1 and TRBJ2-1, with 9 bases aligning to TRBD1. The ends lost 1 base at V and 14 bases at J; junction bases unmatched: 6. Per germline, CDR1 MGHRA and CDR2 YSYEKL. CDR3 size: 13 residues.

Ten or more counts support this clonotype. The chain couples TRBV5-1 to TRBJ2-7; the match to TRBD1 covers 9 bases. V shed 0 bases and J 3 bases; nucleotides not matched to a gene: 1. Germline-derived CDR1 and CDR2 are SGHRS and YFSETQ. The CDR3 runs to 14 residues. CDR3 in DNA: TGCGCCAGCAGCTTGGGGACAGGGGTCTACGAGCAGTACGTC. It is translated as CASSLGTGVYEQYV.

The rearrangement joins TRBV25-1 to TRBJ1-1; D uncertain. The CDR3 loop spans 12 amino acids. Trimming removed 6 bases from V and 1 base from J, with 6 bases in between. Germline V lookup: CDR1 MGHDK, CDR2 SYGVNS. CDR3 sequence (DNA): TGTGCCAGCAGAATCTCGAACACTGAAGCTTTCTTT. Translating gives CASRISNTEAFF.

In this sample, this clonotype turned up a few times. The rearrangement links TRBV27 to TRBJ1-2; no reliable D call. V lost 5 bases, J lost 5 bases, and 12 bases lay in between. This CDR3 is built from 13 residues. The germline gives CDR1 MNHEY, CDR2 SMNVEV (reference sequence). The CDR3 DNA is TGTGCCAGCAGTCGCGCCGGGTGGTATGGCTACACCTTC. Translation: CASSRAGWYGYTF.

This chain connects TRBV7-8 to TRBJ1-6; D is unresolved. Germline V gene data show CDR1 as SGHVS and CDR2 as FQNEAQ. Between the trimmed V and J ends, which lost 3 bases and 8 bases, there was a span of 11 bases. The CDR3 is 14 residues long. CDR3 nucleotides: TGTGCCAGCAGCTTTCCTGTCCAGGATTCACCCCTCCACTTT. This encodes CASSFPVQDSPLHF.

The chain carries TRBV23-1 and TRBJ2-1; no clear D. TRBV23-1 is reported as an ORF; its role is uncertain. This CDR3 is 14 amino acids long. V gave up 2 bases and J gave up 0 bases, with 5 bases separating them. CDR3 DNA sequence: TGCGCCAGCAGTCAAGTAAGCTCCTACAATGAGCAGTTCTTC. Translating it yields CASSQVSSYNEQFF.

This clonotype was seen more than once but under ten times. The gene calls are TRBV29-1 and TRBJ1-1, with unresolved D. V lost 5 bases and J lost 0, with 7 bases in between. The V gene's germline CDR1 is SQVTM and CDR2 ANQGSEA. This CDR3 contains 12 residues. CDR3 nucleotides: TGCAGCGTTTTGGGATTGAACACTGAAGCTTTCTTT. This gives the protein CSVLGLNTEAFF.

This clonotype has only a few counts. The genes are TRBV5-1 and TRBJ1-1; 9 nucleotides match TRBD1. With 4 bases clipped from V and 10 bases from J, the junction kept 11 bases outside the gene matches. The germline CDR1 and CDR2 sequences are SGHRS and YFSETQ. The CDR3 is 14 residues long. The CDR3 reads CASSQGQGARAAFF. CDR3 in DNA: TGCGCCAGCAGCCAGGGACAGGGTGCCCGGGCAGCTTTCTTT. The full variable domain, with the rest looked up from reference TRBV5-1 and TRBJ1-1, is KAGVTQTPRYLIKTRGQQVTLSCSPISGHRSVSWYQQTPGQGLQFLFEYFSETQRNKGNFPGRFSGRQFSNSRSEMNVSTLELGDSALYLCASSQGQGARAAFFGQGTRLTVV.

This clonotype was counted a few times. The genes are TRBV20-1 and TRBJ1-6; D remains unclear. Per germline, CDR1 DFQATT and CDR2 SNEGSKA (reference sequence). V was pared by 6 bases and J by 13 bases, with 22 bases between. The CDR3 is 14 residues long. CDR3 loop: CSAPSRWGYWPLHF. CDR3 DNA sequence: TGCAGTGCGCCGTCGCGGTGGGGATATTGGCCCCTCCACTTT.

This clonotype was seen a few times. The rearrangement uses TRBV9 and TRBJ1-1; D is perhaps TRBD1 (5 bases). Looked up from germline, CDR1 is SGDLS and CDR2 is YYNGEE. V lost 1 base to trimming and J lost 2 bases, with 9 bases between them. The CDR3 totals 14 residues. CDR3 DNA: TGTGCCAGCAGCGTACCCGGGGGAAACACTGAAGCTTTCTTT. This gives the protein CASSVPGGNTEAFF.

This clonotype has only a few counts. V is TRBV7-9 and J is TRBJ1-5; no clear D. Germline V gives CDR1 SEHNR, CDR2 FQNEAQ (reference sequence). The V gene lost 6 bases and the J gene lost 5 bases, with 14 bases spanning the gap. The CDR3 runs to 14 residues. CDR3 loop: CASRSGGWDQPQHF. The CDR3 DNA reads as TGTGCCAGCAGGTCAGGTGGGTGGGATCAGCCCCAGCATTTT.

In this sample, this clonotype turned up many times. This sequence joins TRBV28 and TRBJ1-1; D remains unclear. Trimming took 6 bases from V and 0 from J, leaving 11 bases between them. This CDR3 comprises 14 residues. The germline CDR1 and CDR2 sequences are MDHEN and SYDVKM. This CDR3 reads CASSPFAVNTEAFF. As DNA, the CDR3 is TGTGCCAGCAGCCCATTCGCGGTGAACACTGAAGCTTTCTTT.

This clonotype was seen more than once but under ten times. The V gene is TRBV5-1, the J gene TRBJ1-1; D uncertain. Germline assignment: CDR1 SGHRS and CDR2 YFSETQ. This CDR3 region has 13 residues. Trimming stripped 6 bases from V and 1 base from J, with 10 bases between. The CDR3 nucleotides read TGCGCCAGCACCCTCCTACAGAACACTGAAGCTTTCTTT. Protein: CASTLLQNTEAFF. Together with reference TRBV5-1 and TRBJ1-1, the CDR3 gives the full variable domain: KAGVTQTPRYLIKTRGQQVTLSCSPISGHRSVSWYQQTPGQGLQFLFEYFSETQRNKGNFPGRFSGRQFSNSRSEMNVSTLELGDSALYLCASTLLQNTEAFFGQGTRLTVV.

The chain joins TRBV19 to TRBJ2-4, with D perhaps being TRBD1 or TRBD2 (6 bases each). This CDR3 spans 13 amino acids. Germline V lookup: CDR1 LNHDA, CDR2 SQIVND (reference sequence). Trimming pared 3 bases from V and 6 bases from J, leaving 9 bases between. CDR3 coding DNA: TGTGCCAGTAGTATGGGGGGCTTAAACATTCAGTACTTC. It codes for CASSMGGLNIQYF. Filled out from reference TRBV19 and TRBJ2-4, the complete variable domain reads DGGITQSPKYLFRKEGQNVTLSCEQNLNHDAMYWYRQDPGQGLRLIYYSQIVNDFQKGDIAEGYSVSREKKESFPLTVTSAQKNPTAFYLCASSMGGLNIQYFGAGTRLSVL.

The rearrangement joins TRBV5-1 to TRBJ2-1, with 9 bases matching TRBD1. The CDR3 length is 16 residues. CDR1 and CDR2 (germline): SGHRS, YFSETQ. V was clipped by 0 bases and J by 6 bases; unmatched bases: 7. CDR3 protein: CASSLDETGGSNEQFF. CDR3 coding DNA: TGCGCCAGCAGCTTGGACGAGACAGGGGGAAGCAATGAGCAGTTCTTC.

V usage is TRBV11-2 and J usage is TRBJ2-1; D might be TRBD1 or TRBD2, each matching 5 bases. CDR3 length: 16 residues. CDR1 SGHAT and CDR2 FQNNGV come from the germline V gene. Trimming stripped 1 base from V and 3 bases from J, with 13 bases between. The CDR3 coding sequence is TGTGCCAGCAGCTTAGGTTGGGACCTCTTCTACAATGAGCAGTTCTTC. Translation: CASSLGWDLFYNEQFF.